This entry lists 14 T cell receptor beta chains sequenced from one sample in a study of cytomegalovirus exposure and HLA in healthy donors. The table came from immunoSEQ multiplex PCR; TCRdb's copy has only in-frame clones and leaves some out. The data contain around 200,000 clones, about 80% of them singletons. Material for sequencing was PBMCs. All receptors derive from a woman between 18 and 29 years old in good health and CMV-seropositive.

The gene calls are TRBV5-6 and TRBJ1-6, with TRBD1 identical over 8 bases. This CDR3 has 17 residues. Germline lookup yields CDR1 SGHDT and CDR2 YYEEEE. With V trimmed by 4 bases and J by 2 bases, 8 bases remained unmatched. In DNA form, the CDR3 reads TGTGCCAGCAGCAGACAGGGGCCCTGGACCTATAATTCACCCCTCCACTTT. The encoded protein is CASSRQGPWTYNSPLHF.

The V gene is TRBV10-2, the J gene TRBJ2-5, with D possibly being TRBD2 (5 bases). V lost 7 bases to trimming and J lost 2 bases, with 11 bases between them. Looked up from germline, CDR1 is WSHSY and CDR2 is SAAADI. The CDR3 is 13 amino acids. In nucleotides, the CDR3 is TGCGCCAGCAAGGCCAGACTACAAGAGACCCAGTACTTC. Amino acid sequence: CASKARLQETQYF.

With regard to this clone: At one end the junction does not follow the germline gene, possibly because of a read error. This chain links TRBV6-1 with TRBJ1-5, with no clear D. The length of the CDR3 is 11 residues. CDR1 and CDR2 from the germline V gene are MNHNS and SASEGT. The CDR3 DNA follows: TGTGCCAGCAGTACCGGTCCCATTCTCTTTTTT. It encodes CASSTGPILFF.

The rearrangement links TRBV14 to TRBJ1-1; 7 bases match TRBD1. With V trimmed by 4 bases and J by 5 bases, 10 bases remained unmatched. The CDR3 consists of 15 residues. The germline V gene encodes CDR1 SGHDN and CDR2 FVKESK. The CDR3: CASSPYRGKGTEAFF. The DNA for the CDR3 is TGTGCCAGCAGCCCCTACAGGGGTAAAGGGACTGAAGCTTTCTTT.

The chain carries TRBV2 and TRBJ2-3, with 8 bases lining up with TRBD2. Germline V gene sequence: CDR1 SNHLY, CDR2 FYNNEI. J gave up 4 bases and V 7 bases, and 4 bases lay outside the gene matches. This CDR3 is built from 13 residues. For the CDR3, the DNA is TGTGCCAGCACGGCGGGGGGAGCAGATACGCAGTATTTT. Translating gives CASTAGGADTQYF.

V and J are TRBV7-3 and TRBJ2-3; 9 bases are shared with TRBD2. Looked up from germline, CDR1 is SGHTA and CDR2 is FQGTGA. V was pared by 4 bases and J by 5 bases, with 7 bases of the junction left unmatched. This CDR3 spans 15 amino acids. The CDR3 bases are TGTGCCAGCAGCTCTACTAGCGGGCGGGGAGATACGCAGTATTTT. It encodes CASSSTSGRGDTQYF.

The chain recombines TRBV6-7 with TRBJ1-1, with D possibly matching TRBD1 (5 bases). TRBV6-7 is classed as an ORF, of uncertain function. Deletions cut 2 bases from V and 4 bases from J, with 14 bases between. CDR3 size: 15 residues. In DNA form, the CDR3 reads TGTGCCAGCAGTTACCCTGGGGCGCGGGGCACTGAAGCTTTCTTT. Residues: CASSYPGARGTEAFF.

J is TRBJ2-2 and V is TRBV10-3; the match to TRBD2 covers 9 bases. CDR1 is ENHRY and CDR2 is SYGVKD in the germline V gene. V was clipped by 3 bases and J by 3 bases; unmatched bases: 5. This CDR3 has 16 amino acids. CDR3 coding DNA: TGTGCCATCAGTGAAGGCGGGGGGGCCTACACCGGGGAGCTGTTTTTT. Its protein product is CAISEGGGAYTGELFF.

This clone is a singleton in its sample. The chain carries TRBV5-4 and TRBJ1-6, with D hard to call. This CDR3 has 16 amino acids. Trimming pared 0 bases from V and 8 bases from J, leaving 15 bases between. CDR1 is SGHNT, CDR2 YYREEE, per germline (reference sequence). CDR3 in amino acids: CASSLGPLGGDSPLHF. The CDR3 DNA reads TGTGCCAGCAGCTTGGGCCCCCTGGGCGGGGATTCACCCCTCCACTTT.

The V gene is TRBV7-9, the J gene TRBJ1-1; maybe TRBD1 (6 bases). Looked up from germline, CDR1 is SEHNR and CDR2 is FQNEAQ (reference sequence). There are 15 residues in the CDR3. V was pared by 10 bases and J by 0 bases, with 18 bases between. The CDR3 DNA follows: TGTGCCACCCTGTGGCAGGGGAGTTTGAACACTGAAGCTTTCTTT. Its protein is CATLWQGSLNTEAFF.

The V gene is TRBV7-9, the J gene TRBJ2-5; 7 bases fit TRBD1. The CDR3 contains 16 residues. Germline CDR1 reads SEHNR; CDR2 reads FQNEAQ (reference sequence). The ends lost 5 bases at V and 3 bases at J; junction bases unmatched: 12. The CDR3 spells CASSLPSEGAKETQYF. CDR3 DNA sequence: TGTGCCAGCAGCCTACCCTCCGAGGGGGCCAAAGAGACCCAGTACTTC.

This rearrangement joins TRBV6-1 to TRBJ2-5; TRBD2 matches 10 bases. The CDR3 extends over 18 amino acids. The junction had 12 bases not matched to a gene; V was cut back by 0 bases and J by 5 bases. The germline CDR1 and CDR2 sequences are MNHNS and SASEGT. The CDR3 here is CASSEALLAGVFRETQYF. The CDR3 DNA is TGTGCCAGCAGTGAAGCGCTTCTAGCGGGGGTATTTCGGGAGACCCAGTACTTC.

This clone was seen repeatedly, ten times or more. This sequence joins TRBV25-1 and TRBJ1-2, with 9 bases aligning to TRBD1. The J segment lost 2 bases and the V segment lost 4 bases, leaving 2 bases of the junction unmatched. CDR3 length: 14 amino acids. Germline V gene sequence: CDR1 MGHDK, CDR2 SYGVNS. The CDR3 coding sequence is TGTGCCAGCAGTGCGACAGGGGGAAACTATGGCTACACCTTC. Its protein is CASSATGGNYGYTF.

The sample holds a few counts of this clone. J is TRBJ2-3 and V is TRBV2, with 9 bases aligning to TRBD1. This CDR3 has 14 residues. V shed 8 bases and J 3 bases; nucleotides not matched to a gene: 6. Germline V gene lookup returns CDR1 SNHLY and CDR2 FYNNEI. The CDR3 sequence is CASRDRDGTDTQYF. In DNA, the CDR3 is TGTGCCAGCCGGGACAGGGACGGTACAGATACGCAGTATTTT.